The clone carrying this T cell receptor (beta chain) was counted only a few times. What it binds is unknown. Donors gave 9 to 10 milliliters of peripheral blood apiece. The data derive from a study of blood T cells in healthy people across ages. Findings and caveats of the study: Age advanced and TCR beta diversity per million T cells fell, roughly linearly.

V lost 3 bases to trimming and J lost 0 bases, with 2 bases between them. This CDR3 has 13 amino acids. For the second PCR, which ran for 7 to 11 cycles, a sample-barcoded 5' primer and a J-beta primer mix were used. TCRdb passed the 5' RACE reads through MiXCR, listing each CDR3 protein once. The repertoire holds more than 650,000 distinct CDR3 sequences, with about 20% as singletons. The sequencing input was blood. The V gene is TRBV12-3 or TRBV12-4, the J gene TRBJ2-2; D gene ambiguous. The receptor's source is a man between 65 and 85 years old in good health. The CDR3 nucleotides read TGTGCCAGCAGTTTTGCGAACACCGGGGAGCTGTTTTTT. Its protein product is CASSFANTGELFF.